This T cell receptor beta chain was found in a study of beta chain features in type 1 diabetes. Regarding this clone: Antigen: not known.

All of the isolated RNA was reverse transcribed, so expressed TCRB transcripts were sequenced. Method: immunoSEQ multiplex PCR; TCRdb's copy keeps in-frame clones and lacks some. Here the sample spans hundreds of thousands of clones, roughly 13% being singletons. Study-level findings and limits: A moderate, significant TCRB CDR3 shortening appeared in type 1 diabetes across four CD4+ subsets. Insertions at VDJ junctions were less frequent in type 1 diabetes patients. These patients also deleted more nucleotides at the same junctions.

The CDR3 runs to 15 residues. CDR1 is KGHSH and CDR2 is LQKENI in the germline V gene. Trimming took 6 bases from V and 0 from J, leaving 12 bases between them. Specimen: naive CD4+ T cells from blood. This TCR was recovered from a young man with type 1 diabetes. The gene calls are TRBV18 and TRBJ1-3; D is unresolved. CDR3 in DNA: TGTGCCAGCTCGACTCCGCGCTCCTCTGGAAACACCATATATTTT. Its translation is CASSTPRSSGNTIYF.